This T cell receptor (beta chain) was captured by sequencing in a study of T cell responses to AZD1222 COVID-19 vaccine (dated by TCRdb to about 2021). Regarding the research as a whole: AZD1222 recipients given second doses at about 4 weeks or at about 12 weeks were pooled, since spike-specific TCR depth and breadth were not found to differ between the two schedules. A total of about 230 trial participants underwent TCR sequencing, of whom some 210 received two doses of AZD1222 and about 25 received two doses of the MenACWY control vaccine. Enrollment into the trials was organized by age into subgroups of 18-55, 56-69 and 70-plus years, and those subgroups contained about 160, 30 and 59 TCR-sequenced participants, respectively.

The time point label on this specimen signifies: baseline before first vaccination. The vaccinee samples were drawn from two UK trials, COV001 and COV002, one of which was a single-blind randomized controlled phase 2/3 trial testing AZD1222 (ChAdOx1 nCoV-19) in healthy adults. For TCRbeta chain sequencing, PBMC samples were collected from trial participants at day 0 and at day 28 after the second dose. On this clone itself: Its target antigen remains unknown. Per-base qualities were not stored, and no clone one base away is much larger.

The CDR3 regions of human TCRbeta chains were subjected to immunosequencing. In the paper's pipeline: TCRs in the repertoires were matched against a reference library of SARS-CoV-2-specific TCRs that had been generated with the MIRA antigen-specificity platform. Breadth was defined as the fraction of unique TCRs that were SARS-CoV-2-associated. Depth was defined as the fraction of total T cells that were SARS-CoV-2-associated. Using the MIRA data, each spike-specific TCR was assigned both to the spike region to which the TCR was reactive and to a CD4 or CD8 class. Log10-transformed breadth and depth values were compared by one-way ANOVA with Sidak's multiple comparisons tests. Not all clones reach the TCRdb copy of this immuneACCESS table, which keeps in-frame sequences only. Checked studies attribute under half of the gap to unresolved V genes and leave the rest unexplained. V and J calls and clone size are given by that table; D and trimming were obtained from the DNA. A total of about 180,000 clones appear in this sample, 70% to 90% of them only once. In total, the top ten clones hold more than 0.4% of the sample.

Broad study findings and their caveats: The vaccine-associated CD4 TCRs covered the entire spike protein, and the dominant responses fell in regions 160-218 and 743-854. Spike-specific TCR breadth and depth rose significantly after two AZD1222 doses compared with day 0 and with MenACWY recipients. No day 14 peak-response samples were available, so repertoires were characterized only after the peak T cell response. The 56-69-year group was small, and its depth increase did not reach significance, likely because of low power. Conclusions about previously exposed vaccinees are limited because only a handful of AZD1222 recipients were SARS-CoV-2 seropositive at baseline. Reportedly, almost half of the unique spike-specific TCRs recognized epitopes lying outside the regions that are mutated in the B.1.351 and B.1.1.7 variants. Most participants were white British and females outnumbered males, and the authors suggested that clonal diversity may have been underestimated.

This TCR was recovered from an adult in good health. The sequenced sample was peripheral blood, obtained on day 0 of AZD1222 vaccination.

The nucleotides are TGTGCCAGCAGTTACTGGGGCCAGGCTGAAGCTTTCTTT. Its protein reads: CASSYWGQAEAFF. The chain is encoded by TRBV6-2 or TRBV6-3 joined to TRBJ1-1, and perhaps TRBD1 as D gene, on 5 matching bases. Per the germline V gene, MNHEY is the CDR1 and SVGEGT is the CDR2. Trimming takes 1 base from V and 6 bases from J, and the germline ends sit 9 bases apart. Measured from the cysteine to the phenylalanine, the CDR3 is 13 residues long. Here the CDR3 DNA is all that survives: 39 bases in frame from base 1.